These 20 T cell receptor beta chains were sequenced from one sample in a study of CD8 T cells in ankylosing spondylitis. Each CDR3 protein is one row after TCRdb ran MiXCR on the 5' RACE reads. The sample gives roughly 700,000 distinct CDR3 sequences, roughly 19% of which show up once; around 19% is in the top ten. These TCRs are of unknown antigen specificity. Overall study results and limits: Seemingly characteristic of ankylosing spondylitis blood was a TCR beta motif consisting of 7 or 8 highly homologous variants.

The sample was blood, either unsorted or a sorted T cell fraction (not recorded which). These receptors all stem from a male donor with ankylosing spondylitis.

This clonotype turned up a few times. This rearrangement joins TRBV11-2 to TRBJ2-5; tentative D call: TRBD1 (6 bases). CDR3 length: 15 amino acids. The V gene's germline CDR1 is SGHAT and CDR2 FQNNGV. The V end was cut by 5 bases, the J end by 2 bases, with 15 bases between. The CDR3 DNA reads TGTGCCAGCAGCATCCTGGACAGTCATCAAGAGACCCAGTACTTC. Translation gives CASSILDSHQETQYF.

This clonotype was detected only a few times. The chain links TRBV6-1 to TRBJ1-6; 7 nucleotides agree with TRBD1. The CDR3 has 15 amino acids. The germline gives CDR1 MNHNS, CDR2 SASEGT. After removal of 8 bases from V and 10 bases from J, the junction contained 14 bases not matched to a gene. CDR3 DNA: TGTGCCAGCGCTTTGGGAGGGGGCGCCGCCTCACCCCTCCACTTT. This codes for CASALGGGAASPLHF.

CDR3 bases: TGTGCCAGCAGCCTGGGAGGGGAGGGTATAGATACGCAGTATTTT. It yields the protein CASSLGGEGIDTQYF. V and J are TRBV12-3 or TRBV12-4 and TRBJ2-3; 7 bases are a match to TRBD2. CDR3 size: 15 residues. The ends lost 6 bases at V and 5 bases at J; junction bases unmatched: 11.

This chain uses TRBV29-1 with TRBJ2-3; D uncertain. Trimming removed 7 bases from V and 0 bases from J, with 14 bases in between. Germline V gene lookup returns CDR1 SQVTM and CDR2 ANQGSEA. The CDR3 is made up of 14 amino acids. As DNA, the CDR3 is TGCAGCGCCGGAACGCGCGGTAGCACAGATACGCAGTATTTT. Protein sequence: CSAGTRGSTDTQYF.

The chain joins TRBV5-1 to TRBJ2-7; 14 bases are shared with TRBD2. V gave up 3 bases and J gave up 3 bases; unmatched junction bases: 5. Germline V gives CDR1 SGHRS, CDR2 YFSETQ. The CDR3 runs 16 residues. The CDR3 DNA follows: TGCGCCAGCAGCTCTGGACTAGCGGGAGGATACTACGAGCAGTACTTC. Protein sequence: CASSSGLAGGYYEQYF.

This clonotype was observed a handful of times. The chain uses TRBV7-3 and TRBJ2-3, with D possibly being TRBD1 (5 bases). The CDR3 covers 14 residues. With 0 bases removed from V and 4 bases from J, the gap between germline ends came to 8 bases. Germline V lookup: CDR1 SGHTA, CDR2 FQGTGA. CDR3 protein: CASSLTGASDTQYF. CDR3 DNA: TGTGCCAGCAGCTTAACAGGGGCCTCAGATACGCAGTATTTT.

This clonotype was counted a few times. J is TRBJ2-2 and V is TRBV4-1, with TRBD2 matching 7 bases. CDR1 is MGHRA, CDR2 YSYEKL, per germline. CDR3 length: 17 residues. The V gene end was trimmed by 0 bases and the J gene end by 1 base; junction bases not matched to a gene: 5. CDR3 nucleotides: TGCGCCAGCAGCCAAGATTCGAGCGGGGAGAACACCGGGGAGCTGTTTTTT. It yields the protein CASSQDSSGENTGELFF.

The chain uses TRBV28 and TRBJ2-7, with 13 bases that match TRBD2. The V gene's germline CDR1 is MDHEN and CDR2 SYDVKM. Trimming cost V 6 bases and J 2 bases; bases outside gene matches: 4. The CDR3 covers 15 residues. In nucleotides, the CDR3 is TGTGCCAGCAGATCCGGGACTAGCGGGACCTACGAGCAGTACTTC. It encodes CASRSGTSGTYEQYF.

This clonotype was seen repeatedly, ten times or more. The chain couples TRBV12-3 or TRBV12-4 to TRBJ2-1; no definite D call. The CDR3 consists of 9 residues. The ends were cut back, 3 bases at V and 16 bases at J, with 7 bases in the middle. CDR3 coding DNA: TGTGCCAGCAGTTTGGGTGGATTCTTC. It translates to CASSLGGFF.

J is TRBJ2-5 and V is TRBV20-1; 9 bases line up with TRBD1. The trim removed 5 bases at V and 5 bases at J, leaving 6 bases unmatched. The germline V gene encodes CDR1 DFQATT and CDR2 SNEGSKA (reference sequence). The CDR3 sequence is 13 residues long. CDR3 DNA sequence: TGCAGTGCTGGCCACAGGGGGCGGGAGACCCAGTACTTC. Translation gives CSAGHRGRETQYF.

This chain links TRBV6-5 with TRBJ2-2, with 10 bases lining up with TRBD1. Trimming removed 4 bases from V and 0 bases from J; junction bases left unmatched: 8. The germline V gene encodes CDR1 MNHEY and CDR2 SVGAGI. The CDR3 sequence is 18 residues long. This CDR3 is CASSSSGQGKANTGELFF. DNA of the CDR3: TGTGCCAGCAGTTCCTCGGGACAGGGGAAGGCGAACACCGGGGAGCTGTTTTTT.

V gene TRBV7-9 combines with J gene TRBJ1-6; no reliable D call. Trimming took 5 bases from V and 10 from J, leaving 12 bases between them. The CDR3 is 13 amino acids. CDR1 is SEHNR and CDR2 is FQNEAQ in the germline V gene (reference sequence). The CDR3 sequence: CASSKNPESPLHF. The CDR3 DNA reads TGTGCCAGCAGCAAAAACCCGGAGTCACCCCTCCACTTT.

This clonotype was observed once. CDR3 region: CASSPGEGESYEQYF. CDR3 sequence (DNA): TGCGCCAGCAGCCCCGGTGAGGGGGAATCCTACGAGCAGTACTTC. This chain uses TRBV4-3 with TRBJ2-7; D perhaps matches TRBD1 (6 bases). Germline V CDR1 and CDR2: LGHNA, YSLEER. CDR3 length: 15 residues. The V end was cut by 4 bases, the J end by 1 base, with 14 bases between.

The V call is TRBV20-1, the J call TRBJ2-7; 14 nucleotides align to TRBD2. CDR3 length: 15 residues. The trim removed 4 bases at V and 3 bases at J, leaving 5 bases unmatched. The germline V gene has CDR1 DFQATT and CDR2 SNEGSKA (reference sequence). Here the CDR3 DNA reads TGCAGTGCTAACGAGGGACTAGCGGGAGTCTACGAGCAGTACTTC. Protein: CSANEGLAGVYEQYF.

The V gene is TRBV5-1, the J gene TRBJ2-1; 8 positions match TRBD2. J gave up 7 bases and V 4 bases, and 7 bases lay outside the gene matches. The CDR3 extends over 14 amino acids. Germline V lookup: CDR1 SGHRS, CDR2 YFSETQ. The chain's CDR3 is CASSHGLARNEQFF. CDR3 DNA: TGCGCCAGCAGCCACGGACTAGCTCGAAATGAGCAGTTCTTC.

This clonotype was counted at least ten times. V gene TRBV9 combines with J gene TRBJ1-1, with 11 nucleotides matching TRBD1. V gave up 4 bases and J gave up 3 bases; unmatched junction bases: 5. The CDR3 is 15 amino acids. CDR1 and CDR2 (germline): SGDLS, YYNGEE. The CDR3 sequence is CASSPGQGAYTEAFF. The CDR3 region has the DNA TGTGCCAGCAGCCCAGGACAGGGGGCATACACTGAAGCTTTCTTT.

This clonotype was seen a handful of times. The CDR3 region has the DNA TGTGCCAGCAAGAAGAGTCGGGGGGCGGGTTACAATGAGCAGTTCTTC. It yields the protein CASKKSRGAGYNEQFF. The chain links TRBV7-2 to TRBJ2-1; TRBD2 is a possible D gene (7 bases). CDR3 length: 16 residues. The V gene's germline CDR1 is SGHTA and CDR2 FQGNSA. V dropped 7 bases and J dropped 4 bases, with 20 bases sitting between them.

V is TRBV9 and J is TRBJ1-2; 8 nucleotides line up with TRBD1. The CDR3 has 15 amino acids. Germline V gene data show CDR1 as SGDLS and CDR2 as YYNGEE. After removal of 4 bases from V and 5 bases from J, the junction contained 10 bases not matched to a gene. For the CDR3, the DNA is TGTGCCAGCAGCCGTGGGACAGGCCTACGGTATGGCTACACCTTC. It is translated as CASSRGTGLRYGYTF.

This rearrangement joins TRBV5-4 to TRBJ2-1; D is possibly TRBD1 (6 bases). The CDR3 has 15 amino acids. Trimming pared 4 bases from V and 6 bases from J, leaving 17 bases between. Germline V CDR1 and CDR2: SGHNT, YYREEE (reference sequence). The CDR3 loop reads CASSPVAGARNEQFF. The CDR3 DNA sequence: TGTGCCAGCAGCCCTGTGGCAGGGGCGCGCAATGAGCAGTTCTTC.

This clonotype has only a few counts. The rearrangement joins TRBV20-1 to TRBJ1-1; D perhaps matches TRBD1 (5 bases). The CDR3 has 12 amino acids. Germline assignment: CDR1 DFQATT and CDR2 SNEGSKA (reference sequence). V was pared by 6 bases and J by 6 bases, with 14 bases between. CDR3 coding DNA: TGCAGTGCAAGCGGTCAGGGACCTGAAGCTTTCTTT. The encoded protein is CSASGQGPEAFF.